Here is one T cell receptor (beta chain) with its context. Germline V gives CDR1 SEHNR, CDR2 FQNEAQ (reference sequence). V lost 5 bases, J lost 6 bases, and 11 bases lay in between. CDR3 length: 12 amino acids. TCRdb re-analysed the 5' RACE reads in MiXCR, keeping a single row per CDR3 protein. Found here are hundreds of thousands of distinct CDR3 sequences, around 4.9% of them singletons; the top ten hold roughly 3.5%. These data originate in a study of T cells after yellow fever vaccination. The starting material was CD4+ T cells sorted from PBMCs, obtained on the day of the yellow fever booster vaccination. This TCR came from a man younger than 35 who received the YFV17D yellow fever vaccine. The gene calls are TRBV7-9 and TRBJ2-7, with a possible D match to TRBD1 (6 bases). The DNA for the CDR3 is TGTGCCAGCAGCCCACAGGGCCCCGAGCAGTACGTC. It translates to CASSPQGPEQYV.